The 26 T cell receptor beta chains reported below all come from one sample, sequenced in a study of cytomegalovirus exposure and HLA in healthy donors. The PCR made use of 60 Vbeta and 13 Jbeta primers. Clones were sequenced by immunoSEQ multiplex PCR, and TCRdb holds only the in-frame ones, with some missing. The repertoire holds some 200,000 clones, with roughly 12% as singletons. The sequenced sample was PBMCs. All receptors derive from a man aged 45-60 years in good health and CMV-seropositive.

The chain is built from TRBV9 and TRBJ2-2; 7 bases agree with TRBD2. This CDR3 comprises 16 residues. Germline V gene sequence: CDR1 SGDLS, CDR2 YYNGEE. J was trimmed by 2 bases and V by 0 bases; bases with no gene match: 4. CDR3 sequence: CASSVGAGQNTGELFF. DNA for the CDR3: TGTGCCAGCAGCGTAGGAGCGGGGCAAAACACCGGGGAGCTGTTTTTT.

This clone occurred a few times. V gene TRBV5-1 combines with J gene TRBJ2-7; 9 positions agree with TRBD2. The CDR3 totals 15 residues. V shed 4 bases and J 3 bases; nucleotides not matched to a gene: 8. Germline values: CDR1 SGHRS, CDR2 YFSETQ. CDR3 sequence: CASSRTGLAGYEQYF. Here the CDR3 DNA reads TGCGCCAGCAGCCGAACGGGACTAGCCGGCTACGAGCAGTACTTC.

This clone appeared a few times. V gene TRBV6-6 combines with J gene TRBJ1-6; TRBD1 aligns across 7 bases. Germline lookup yields CDR1 MNHNY and CDR2 SVGAGI (reference sequence). Losses at the gene ends were 0 bases for V and 13 bases for J; bases not matched to a gene: 9. This CDR3 is 15 amino acids long. CDR3 loop: CASSYSRDSPFPLHF. Written as DNA, the CDR3 is TGTGCCAGCAGTTACTCCCGGGACAGCCCGTTCCCCCTCCACTTT.

Only a few counts were recorded for this clone. The rearrangement joins TRBV2 to TRBJ2-3, with 9 bases aligning to TRBD1. Trimming cost V 6 bases and J 0 bases; bases outside gene matches: 4. The CDR3 is 15 amino acids. Germline values: CDR1 SNHLY, CDR2 FYNNEI. The CDR3 DNA sequence: TGTGCCAGCAGGAAGACAGGGGGAAGCACAGATACGCAGTATTTT. Translating gives CASRKTGGSTDTQYF.

The chain links TRBV21-1 to TRBJ1-5. TRBV21-1 is designated a pseudogene. This CDR3 region has 17 residues. The CDR3, as DNA: TGTGCCAGCAGCAAAAAGGACGTTGGGGGGTGCAATCAGCCCCAGCATTTT. This sequence encodes CASSKKDVGGCNQPQHF.

This clone was seen a few times. The chain combines TRBV5-6 with TRBJ2-6, with TRBD2 matching over 7 bases. The CDR3 runs to 16 residues. Germline V CDR1 and CDR2: SGHDT, YYEEEE. J gave up 0 bases and V 9 bases, and 9 bases lay outside the gene matches. The CDR3 DNA sequence: TGTGCCACGGGGGGTTATCGAAACTCTGGGGCCAACGTCCTGACTTTC. Translation: CATGGYRNSGANVLTF.

This clone was detected only a few times. V usage is TRBV30 and J usage is TRBJ2-2; 8 bases agree with TRBD1. Looked up from germline, CDR1 is GTSNPN and CDR2 is SVGIG (reference sequence). The junction had 2 bases not matched to a gene; V was cut back by 4 bases and J by 1 base. The CDR3 is 14 amino acids. Here the CDR3 reads CAWTGTGNTGELFF. The DNA for the CDR3 is TGTGCCTGGACCGGGACAGGGAACACCGGGGAGCTGTTTTTT.

The chain uses TRBV2 and TRBJ2-5; D uncertain. This CDR3 comprises 12 residues. Deletions cut 9 bases from V and 0 bases from J, with 8 bases between. CDR1 SNHLY and CDR2 FYNNEI come from the germline V gene. The CDR3 coding sequence is TGTGCCAGTCAGGCAGACCAAGAGACCCAGTACTTC. Amino acid sequence: CASQADQETQYF.

This rearrangement joins TRBV10-3 to TRBJ2-5; 9 bases map to TRBD2. This CDR3 has 16 amino acids. The V gene's germline CDR1 is ENHRY and CDR2 SYGVKD. V was clipped by 0 bases and J by 2 bases; unmatched bases: 4. Here the CDR3 reads CAISESRLAGQETQYF. CDR3 nucleotide sequence: TGTGCCATCAGTGAGTCGAGGCTAGCGGGGCAAGAGACCCAGTACTTC.

In this sample, this clone turned up a few times. The gene calls are TRBV5-4 and TRBJ2-1, with D perhaps TRBD1 (6 bases). The germline CDR1 and CDR2 sequences are SGHNT and YYREEE (reference sequence). V was pared by 6 bases and J by 7 bases, with 20 bases between. CDR3 length: 15 residues. For the CDR3, the DNA is TGTGCCAGCACCTCAGGGGTTCATTCGGGTAATGAGCAGTTCTTC. It encodes CASTSGVHSGNEQFF. The whole variable domain, filled in from reference TRBV5-4 and TRBJ2-1, reads ETGVTQSPTHLIKTRGQQVTLRCSSQSGHNTVSWYQQALGQGPQFIFQYYREEENGRGNFPPRFSGLQFPNYSSELNVNALELDDSALYLCASTSGVHSGNEQFFGPGTRLTVL.

This chain links TRBV5-1 with TRBJ2-3, with 8 bases that match TRBD2. V shed 4 bases and J 2 bases; nucleotides not matched to a gene: 6. This CDR3 contains 15 residues. Per germline, CDR1 SGHRS and CDR2 YFSETQ. This CDR3 reads CASSEAGASTDTQYF. CDR3 nucleotide sequence: TGCGCCAGCAGCGAAGCGGGGGCCTCCACAGATACGCAGTATTTT.

The chain uses TRBV4-1 and TRBJ2-5, with 9 bases matching TRBD2. This CDR3 has 14 residues. The trim removed 4 bases at V and 3 bases at J, leaving 3 bases unmatched. Germline loops: CDR1 MGHRA, CDR2 YSYEKL. Written as DNA, the CDR3 is TGCGCCAGCAGCCTCTGGACTAGCGAAGAGACCCAGTACTTC. Its translation: CASSLWTSEETQYF.

This clone occurred a few times. This chain joins TRBV5-4 and TRBJ1-1, with TRBD1 matching 9 bases. Germline CDR1 SGHNT, CDR2 YYREEE (reference sequence). The CDR3 runs to 14 residues. The junction had 1 base not matched to a gene; V was cut back by 2 bases and J by 2 bases. The CDR3 DNA reads TGTGCCAGCAGCTTACAGGGGGCTAACACTGAAGCTTTCTTT. As protein: CASSLQGANTEAFF.

The gene calls are TRBV5-4 and TRBJ2-1; TRBD1 matches at 8 bases. The germline V gene has CDR1 SGHNT and CDR2 YYREEE (reference sequence). The CDR3 sequence is 12 residues long. Losses at the gene ends were 4 bases for V and 9 bases for J; bases not matched to a gene: 3. The CDR3 DNA reads as TGTGCCAGCAGCGTGACAGGGGTTGAGCAGTTCTTC. Its protein product is CASSVTGVEQFF.

V and J are TRBV7-2 and TRBJ1-5; 8 bases match TRBD1. CDR1 is SGHTA and CDR2 is FQGNSA in the germline V gene. Unmatched junction bases numbered 8, after V lost 1 base and J lost 6 bases. This CDR3 is 16 amino acids long. CDR3 sequence (DNA): TGTGCCAGCAGCTTAGGGCCCCCAGGGGGCAGTCAGCCCCAGCATTTT. This sequence encodes CASSLGPPGGSQPQHF.

The rearrangement uses TRBV5-1 and TRBJ1-1; D might be TRBD1 (6 bases). This CDR3 comprises 17 residues. Trimming cost V 4 bases and J 4 bases, with 23 bases left between them. Looked up from germline, CDR1 is SGHRS and CDR2 is YFSETQ. CDR3 amino acids: CASSTSANLQGSTEAFF. In nucleotides, the CDR3 is TGCGCCAGCAGCACCTCCGCGAACCTACAGGGAAGCACTGAAGCTTTCTTT.

This clone was picked up a small number of times. This rearrangement joins TRBV7-9 to TRBJ1-6; possibly TRBD1 for D (5 bases). The CDR3 covers 14 residues. CDR1 is SEHNR and CDR2 is FQNEAQ in the germline V gene (reference sequence). The V end was cut by 4 bases, the J end by 6 bases, with 10 bases between. Written as DNA, the CDR3 is TGTGCCAGCAGCTCGGACATCCCTAATTCACCCCTCCACTTT. This translates into CASSSDIPNSPLHF.

The CDR3 is CASSRDRGYNEQFF. In DNA form, the CDR3 reads TGTGCCAGCAGTCGGGACAGGGGATACAATGAGCAGTTCTTC. The rearrangement uses TRBV6-5 and TRBJ2-1; 10 nucleotides align to TRBD1. Germline V gene sequence: CDR1 MNHEY, CDR2 SVGAGI. Trimming took 5 bases from V and 4 from J; bases not matched to a gene: 2. This CDR3 contains 14 residues.

CDR3 sequence reads: CASSRETGNTEAFF. The CDR3 DNA sequence: TGTGCCAGCAGCCGGGAAACAGGGAACACTGAAGCTTTCTTT. The chain is built from TRBV4-2 and TRBJ1-1; perhaps TRBD1 as D (5 bases). Looked up from germline, CDR1 is LGHNA and CDR2 is YNFKEQ. Between the trimmed V and J ends, which lost 4 bases and 1 base, there was a span of 10 bases. CDR3 length equals 14 residues.

The V and J genes are TRBV7-8 and TRBJ2-3; TRBD1 is a possible D gene (6 bases). The CDR3 totals 16 residues. The germline CDR1 and CDR2 sequences are SGHVS and FQNEAQ. Deletions cut 4 bases from V and 3 bases from J, with 17 bases between. In DNA form, the CDR3 reads TGTGCCAGCAGCTCAGGGGAAGGGCGTCTTACAGATACGCAGTATTTT. Encoded protein: CASSSGEGRLTDTQYF. Drawing the rest from reference TRBV7-8 and TRBJ2-3, the complete variable domain is GAGVSQSPRYKVAKRGQDVALRCDPISGHVSLFWYQQALGQGPEFLTYFQNEAQLDKSGLPSDRFFAERPEGSVSTLKIQRTQQEDSAVYLCASSSGEGRLTDTQYFGPGTRLTVL.

In its sample, this clone was seen a few times. The gene calls are TRBV7-2 and TRBJ1-1; D gene ambiguous. The CDR3 totals 16 residues. Germline V CDR1 and CDR2: SGHTA, FQGNSA. V shed 5 bases and J shed 4 bases, with 20 bases lying between them. The CDR3 spells CASSASRELWGTEAFF. The CDR3 DNA reads as TGTGCCAGCAGCGCCTCCCGGGAATTATGGGGCACTGAAGCTTTCTTT. Using reference TRBV7-2 and TRBJ1-1 for the parts outside the CDR3, the full variable domain is GAGVSQSPSNKVTEKGKDVELRCDPISGHTALYWYRQSLGQGLEFLIYFQGNSAPDKSGLPSDRFSAERTGGSVSTLTIQRTQQEDSAVYLCASSASRELWGTEAFFGQGTRLTVV.

This clone was seen a handful of times. The chain combines TRBV7-6 with TRBJ2-5; TRBD1 matches at 7 bases. V lost 1 base and J lost 1; bases outside the gene matches: 12. The CDR3 spans 18 residues. Per germline, CDR1 SGHVS and CDR2 FNYEAQ. The DNA for the CDR3 is TGTGCCAGCAGCTTAGAGTTATGGGACAGAAGCTTCCAAGAGACCCAGTACTTC. Amino acids: CASSLELWDRSFQETQYF.

This clone has more than one count but fewer than ten. This chain joins TRBV6-5 and TRBJ1-2, with D possibly TRBD1 on 6 matching bases. Germline assignment: CDR1 MNHEY and CDR2 SVGAGI. The CDR3 contains 14 residues. V shed 0 bases and J shed 9 bases, with 14 bases lying between them. The CDR3 spells CASSYSSGTGSYTF. Here the CDR3 DNA reads TGTGCCAGCAGTTACTCGAGCGGCACAGGGAGCTACACCTTC.

This clone appeared once. This chain connects TRBV11-3 to TRBJ1-2; D unresolved. The CDR3 loop spans 14 amino acids. Trimming pared 4 bases from V and 5 bases from J, leaving 14 bases between. Looked up from germline, CDR1 is SGHNT and CDR2 is YENEEA. The CDR3 loop is CASSSRAGLYGYTF. The DNA for the CDR3 is TGTGCCAGCAGCTCCCGGGCTGGACTATATGGCTACACCTTC.

As for this clone: A read error may account for a junction end that differs from germline. The rearrangement uses TRBV7-7 and TRBJ2-1, with D possibly being TRBD2 (6 bases). In germline, CDR1 is SSHAT, CDR2 FNYEAQ (reference sequence). The CDR3 has 13 residues. The CDR3 is CASSLLDGGEQFF. DNA for the CDR3: TGTGCTAGCAGCTTACTTGACGGGGGTGAGCAGTTCTTC.

There are a few counts of this clone. The chain uses TRBV6-6 and TRBJ1-4, with 9 nucleotides matching TRBD1. CDR1 is MNHNY, CDR2 SVGAGI, per germline (reference sequence). The CDR3 extends over 15 amino acids. Trimming cost V 2 bases and J 4 bases; bases outside gene matches: 2. The CDR3 sequence: CASSYGQGLNEKLFF. CDR3 in DNA: TGTGCCAGCAGTTACGGACAGGGGCTTAATGAAAAACTGTTTTTT.